This T cell receptor (beta chain) was profiled in a study of CD8+CD57+ T cells in acquired aplastic anemia. There are a few counts of this clonotype. Germline lookup yields CDR1 SGHVS and CDR2 FNYEAQ. Trimming removed 2 bases from V and 4 bases from J, with 11 bases in between. The CDR3 totals 14 residues. Investigators profiled TCR beta VDJ and CDR3 from genomic DNA template. TCRdb re-analysed the reads in MiXCR, keeping a single row per CDR3 protein. The sample lists 200,000 or so distinct CDR3 sequences, 64% occurring once. The chain has TRBV7-6 and TRBJ2-5; D perhaps matches TRBD2 (5 bases). Material: sorted CD4+, CD8+, or CD8+CD57+ T cells (not recorded which) from PBMCs. This receptor was obtained from a human donor with severe aplastic anemia or a healthy control (not recorded which). The CDR3 reads CASSLRREGETQYF. CDR3 coding DNA: TGTGCCAGCAGCTTAAGACGGGAAGGAGAGACCCAGTACTTC. Full variable domain (outside the CDR3, taken from reference TRBV7-6 and TRBJ2-5): GAGVSQSPRYKVTKRGQDVALRCDPISGHVSLYWYRQALGQGPEFLTYFNYEAQQDKSGLPNDRFSAERPEGSISTLTIQRTEQRDSAMYRCASSLRREGETQYFGPGTRLLVL.